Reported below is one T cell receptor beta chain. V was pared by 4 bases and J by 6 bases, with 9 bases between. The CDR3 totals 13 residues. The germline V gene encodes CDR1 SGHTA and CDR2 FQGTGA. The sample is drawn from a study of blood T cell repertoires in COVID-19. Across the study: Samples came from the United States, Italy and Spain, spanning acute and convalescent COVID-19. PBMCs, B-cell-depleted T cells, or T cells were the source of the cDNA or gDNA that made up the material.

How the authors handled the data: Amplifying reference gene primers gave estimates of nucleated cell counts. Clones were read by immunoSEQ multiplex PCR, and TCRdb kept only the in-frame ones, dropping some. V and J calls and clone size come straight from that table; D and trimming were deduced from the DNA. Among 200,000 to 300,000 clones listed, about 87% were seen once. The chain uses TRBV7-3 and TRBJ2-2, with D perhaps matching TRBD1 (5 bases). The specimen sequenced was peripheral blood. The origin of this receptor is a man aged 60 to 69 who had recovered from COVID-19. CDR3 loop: CASSSRVPGELFF. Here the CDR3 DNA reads TGTGCCAGCAGCTCCAGGGTTCCCGGGGAGCTGTTTTTT.